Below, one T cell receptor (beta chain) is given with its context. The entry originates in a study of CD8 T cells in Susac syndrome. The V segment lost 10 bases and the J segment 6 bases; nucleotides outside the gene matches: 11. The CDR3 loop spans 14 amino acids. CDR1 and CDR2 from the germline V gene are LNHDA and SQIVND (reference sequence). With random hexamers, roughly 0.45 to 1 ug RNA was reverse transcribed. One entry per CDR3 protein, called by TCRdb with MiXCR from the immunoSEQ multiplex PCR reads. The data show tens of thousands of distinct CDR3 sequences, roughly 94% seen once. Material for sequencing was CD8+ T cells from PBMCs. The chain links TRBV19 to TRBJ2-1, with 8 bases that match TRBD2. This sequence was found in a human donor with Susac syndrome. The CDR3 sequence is CATSGLAGFNEQFF. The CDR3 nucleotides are TGTGCCACCTCGGGGCTAGCGGGCTTCAATGAGCAGTTCTTC.